These 27 T cell receptor beta chains were sequenced from one sample in a study of blood T cell repertoires in COVID-19. TCRdb's copy holds only in-frame clones and misses some; the assay was immunoSEQ multiplex PCR. The table lists about 90,000 clones, about 89% of them singletons. The sequencing sample was made of peripheral blood. These receptors all come from a man in his fifties with COVID-19, enrolled during active disease.

The chain is built from TRBV2 and TRBJ1-5; perhaps TRBD1 as D (6 bases). The CDR3 contains 15 residues. Deletions cut 6 bases from V and 1 base from J, with 13 bases between. Germline V gene sequence: CDR1 SNHLY, CDR2 FYNNEI. Written as DNA, the CDR3 is TGTGCCAGCAGGGCCGAGAGGGGGAGCAATCAGCCCCAGCATTTT. Protein product: CASRAERGSNQPQHF.

CDR3 amino acids: CASREGQEYSPLHF. CDR3 nucleotides: TGTGCCAGCAGAGAGGGACAGGAATATTCACCCCTCCACTTT. The chain carries TRBV28 and TRBJ1-6, with TRBD1 identical over 8 bases. CDR1 is MDHEN, CDR2 SYDVKM, per germline. This CDR3 has 14 residues. V lost 6 bases, J lost 8 bases, and 6 bases stayed unmatched.

The rearrangement uses TRBV10-3 and TRBJ2-5, with 8 bases matching TRBD1. With 5 bases clipped from V and 5 bases from J, the junction kept 10 bases outside the gene matches. The CDR3 length is 15 residues. Germline V gene data show CDR1 as ENHRY and CDR2 as SYGVKD. Written as DNA, the CDR3 is TGTGCCATCAGTCTAACCCTGACAGGGGATGAGACCCAGTACTTC. Protein product: CAISLTLTGDETQYF.

On this clone itself: Other DNA sequences in the same sample also yield this CDR3. The chain joins TRBV7-3 to TRBJ1-2; 11 bases line up with TRBD1. CDR3 length: 15 residues. CDR1 SGHTA and CDR2 FQGTGA come from the germline V gene. The ends lost 5 bases at V and 4 bases at J; junction bases unmatched: 6. CDR3 sequence (DNA): TGTGCCAGCAGCCCGGACAGGGGGCAGGGCTATGGCTACACCTTC. Translating it yields CASSPDRGQGYGYTF.

This rearrangement joins TRBV27 to TRBJ1-6, with 9 bases identical to TRBD1. The length of the CDR3 is 15 residues. Losses at the gene ends were 5 bases for V and 8 bases for J; bases not matched to a gene: 7. The germline gives CDR1 MNHEY, CDR2 SMNVEV (reference sequence). The CDR3 nucleotides are TGTGCCAGCAGTCCTTCCTGGACAGGGGATTCACCCCTCCACTTT. Protein product: CASSPSWTGDSPLHF.

The rearrangement uses TRBV5-6 and TRBJ2-7, with a weak D call TRBD1 (5 bases). CDR3 length: 16 residues. CDR1 is SGHDT, CDR2 YYEEEE, per germline. V was cut by 1 base and J by 1 base, with 15 bases left in between. The CDR3 nucleotides read TGTGCCAGCAGCTTGAGGGGCCAGACGACTTCCTACGAGCAGTACTTC. Residues: CASSLRGQTTSYEQYF.

The CDR3 reads CSASGGRNTGELFF. The CDR3 nucleotides read TGCAGTGCTAGTGGCGGAAGGAACACCGGGGAGCTGTTTTTT. The chain couples TRBV20-1 to TRBJ2-2; D call uncertain. The CDR3 length is 14 residues. The V gene lost 3 bases and the J gene lost 1 base, with 9 bases spanning the gap. Germline V gene data show CDR1 as DFQATT and CDR2 as SNEGSKA (reference sequence).

The rearrangement uses TRBV12-5 and TRBJ1-4, with a tentative D call TRBD1 (6 bases). Germline V CDR1 and CDR2: LGHNT, FRNRAP. The ends were cut back, 3 bases at V and 7 bases at J, with 15 bases in the middle. The CDR3 sequence is 15 residues long. The CDR3 loop reads CASGLPTRGAEKLFF. The CDR3 DNA reads TGTGCTAGTGGTTTACCAACCCGGGGGGCTGAAAAACTGTTTTTT.

The genes are TRBV6-5 and TRBJ1-1; the D gene is possibly TRBD1 (5 bases). Germline V gene sequence: CDR1 MNHEY, CDR2 SVGAGI. The length of the CDR3 is 15 residues. Trimming removed 6 bases from V and 0 bases from J, with 14 bases in between. The CDR3 protein is CASSRQQDLNTEAFF. CDR3 sequence (DNA): TGTGCCAGCAGCCGACAGCAAGACTTGAACACTGAAGCTTTCTTT.

This clone occurred once. The V call is TRBV10-2, the J call TRBJ1-2; the D gene is possibly TRBD1 (6 bases). The CDR3 runs to 14 residues. The V end lost 4 bases, the J end lost 2 bases, and 11 bases lay between the germline ends. The germline V gene has CDR1 WSHSY and CDR2 SAAADI. DNA for the CDR3: TGCGCCAGCAGTGCGGGGGGCACGAACTATGGCTACACCTTC. Amino acid sequence: CASSAGGTNYGYTF.

V usage is TRBV7-2 and J usage is TRBJ2-3; no clear D gene. The CDR3 spans 15 residues. V dropped 4 bases and J dropped 4 bases, with 15 bases sitting between them. The germline gives CDR1 SGHTA, CDR2 FQGNSA. The CDR3 is CASSSPWRLADTQYF. The CDR3 region has the DNA TGTGCCAGCAGCTCCCCCTGGCGGCTAGCAGATACGCAGTATTTT.

J is TRBJ2-3 and V is TRBV30; 8 nucleotides match TRBD2. Trimming removed 5 bases from V and 0 bases from J; junction bases left unmatched: 7. This CDR3 contains 15 residues. Germline-derived CDR1 and CDR2 are GTSNPN and SVGIG (reference sequence). CDR3 coding DNA: TGTGCCTGGGGTCTCGTAGCGGGAAGCACAGATACGCAGTATTTT. Protein sequence: CAWGLVAGSTDTQYF.

The V gene is TRBV25-1, the J gene TRBJ2-1; possibly TRBD2 for D (6 bases). The germline V gene has CDR1 MGHDK and CDR2 SYGVNS. This CDR3 is built from 15 residues. V dropped 7 bases and J dropped 7 bases, with 20 bases sitting between them. The DNA for the CDR3 is TGTGCCAGCAAACTAGCCCGGGGATTAAAGAATGAGCAGTTCTTC. Protein product: CASKLARGLKNEQFF.

The chain carries TRBV11-2 and TRBJ2-7, with D possibly being TRBD2 (6 bases). Trimming took 0 bases from V and 3 from J, leaving 15 bases between them. The CDR3 runs 16 residues. Germline V gene sequence: CDR1 SGHAT, CDR2 FQNNGV. As DNA, the CDR3 is TGTGCCAGCAGCTTAGATCCACGGGGGATCGACTACGAGCAGTACTTC. This encodes CASSLDPRGIDYEQYF.

This chain connects TRBV11-2 to TRBJ1-2; 7 nucleotides match TRBD1. Trimming cost V 4 bases and J 3 bases; bases outside gene matches: 2. Germline V gene sequence: CDR1 SGHAT, CDR2 FQNNGV. The CDR3 runs to 13 residues. The CDR3 nucleotides are TGTGCCAGCAGCTCGACAGGGTACTATGGCTACACCTTC. Amino acid sequence: CASSSTGYYGYTF.

A few counts support this clone. The chain employs TRBV30 and TRBJ1-5; perhaps TRBD1 as D (5 bases). Deletions cut 0 bases from V and 5 bases from J, with 8 bases between. Looked up from germline, CDR1 is GTSNPN and CDR2 is SVGIG (reference sequence). The length of the CDR3 is 13 residues. The CDR3 protein is CAWSVRGDQPQHF. In nucleotides, the CDR3 is TGTGCCTGGAGTGTACGGGGGGATCAGCCCCAGCATTTT.

This rearrangement joins TRBV18 to TRBJ2-1, with 9 bases lining up with TRBD2. Trimming cost V 3 bases and J 5 bases; bases outside gene matches: 5. The CDR3 has 15 amino acids. Germline-derived CDR1 and CDR2 are KGHSH and LQKENI. The CDR3 loop is CASSPLAGINNEQFF. CDR3 sequence (DNA): TGTGCCAGCTCACCTCTAGCGGGGATTAACAATGAGCAGTTCTTC.

The V gene is TRBV19, the J gene TRBJ2-7, with unresolved D. V dropped 5 bases and J dropped 2 bases, with 13 bases sitting between them. This CDR3 has 14 amino acids. Germline-derived CDR1 and CDR2 are LNHDA and SQIVND (reference sequence). This CDR3 reads CASSFSSIAYEQYF. The CDR3 nucleotides read TGTGCCAGTAGTTTTAGTTCCATTGCCTACGAGCAGTACTTC.

This chain connects TRBV7-9 to TRBJ2-7, with a possible D match to TRBD1 (7 bases). The CDR3 sequence is 16 residues long. Germline V gives CDR1 SEHNR, CDR2 FQNEAQ (reference sequence). Trimming cost V 4 bases and J 2 bases, with 18 bases left between them. The CDR3 region has the DNA TGTGCCAGCAGCTCCCAGGGGGGCGAAACACCCTACGAGCAGTACTTC. This codes for CASSSQGGETPYEQYF.

The J gene is TRBJ1-6, the V gene TRBV30, with TRBD1 as a possible D gene (5 bases). V lost 0 bases to trimming and J lost 7 bases, with 16 bases between them. The CDR3 contains 16 residues. Germline CDR1 reads GTSNPN; CDR2 reads SVGIG (reference sequence). The DNA of the CDR3 is TGTGCCTGGAGTGTACCAGGAACAGGCAAAAATTCACCCCTCCACTTT. Translation: CAWSVPGTGKNSPLHF.

The CDR3 DNA follows: TGTGCCAGCAGCCTATGGACAGGGGTAACTGAAGCTTTCTTT. Translation: CASSLWTGVTEAFF. The J gene is TRBJ1-1, the V gene TRBV5-6, with 9 positions matching TRBD1. Losses at the gene ends were 4 bases for V and 5 bases for J; bases not matched to a gene: 6. Germline CDR1 is SGHDT and CDR2 is YYEEEE. CDR3 length: 14 residues.

This clone was observed once. The J gene is TRBJ1-1, the V gene TRBV5-1, with D tentatively TRBD1 (6 bases). Per germline, CDR1 SGHRS and CDR2 YFSETQ. Between the trimmed V and J ends, which lost 4 bases and 4 bases, there was a span of 11 bases. The CDR3 covers 13 residues. The CDR3 is CASSIQGGTEAFF. The CDR3 nucleotides read TGCGCCAGCAGCATACAGGGTGGCACTGAAGCTTTCTTT.

V usage is TRBV5-4 and J usage is TRBJ2-7, with D uncertain. V was shortened by 0 bases and J by 0 bases, with 10 bases between the two germline ends. Germline V gene lookup returns CDR1 SGHNT and CDR2 YYREEE (reference sequence). The CDR3 is 15 amino acids. CDR3 protein: CASSLDQVNSYEQYF. DNA of the CDR3: TGTGCCAGCAGCTTGGACCAGGTTAACTCCTACGAGCAGTACTTC.

V and J are TRBV24-1 and TRBJ1-5; D gene ambiguous. Per germline, CDR1 KGHDR and CDR2 SFDVKD. The CDR3 has 16 amino acids. V shed 1 base and J shed 0 bases, with 9 bases lying between them. For the CDR3, the DNA is TGTGCCACCAGTGATTTTGCCACCTATAGCAATCAGCCCCAGCATTTT. This gives the protein CATSDFATYSNQPQHF.

This clone was detected once. V usage is TRBV7-2 and J usage is TRBJ1-3; unclear D gene. Trimming removed 5 bases from V and 4 bases from J, with 12 bases in between. CDR1 and CDR2 (germline): SGHTA, FQGNSA. This CDR3 contains 14 residues. This CDR3 reads CASSLDSTGNTIYF. The CDR3 DNA reads TGTGCCAGCAGCCTCGACTCAACAGGAAACACCATATATTTT.

The chain combines TRBV7-6 with TRBJ2-1, with unresolved D. The CDR3 runs to 16 residues. The ends were cut back, 1 base at V and 7 bases at J, with 17 bases in the middle. Germline CDR1 and CDR2: SGHVS and FNYEAQ. CDR3 in DNA: TGTGCCAGCAGCTTAGGAGTCGAAGGCTTGAGGAATGAGCAGTTCTTC. Translating it yields CASSLGVEGLRNEQFF.

For this clone: The DNA is left out, because the CDR3 cannot be placed on it with certainty; the CDR3 is given as TCRdb lists it. V usage is TRBV21-1 and J usage is TRBJ2-2; the DNA was not compared with TRBD1, the D call given in the table. TRBV21-1 is designated a pseudogene. The CDR3 has 17 residues if both end residues are counted. This CDR3 reads CASSKALWGRGTGELFF.